These T cell receptor beta chains were read from a single sample in a study of cytomegalovirus exposure and HLA in healthy donors. Data came from immunoSEQ multiplex PCR; TCRdb stores just in-frame clones and leaves some out. The table has more than 140,000 clones, about 75% seen once. The specimen sequenced was PBMCs. These receptors originate from a middle-aged man in good health and CMV-seronegative. The CDR3 runs from the conserved cysteine through the conserved F or W. A D gene is named only where the DNA matches it firmly. Rows give clone size only sometimes, using once, few, many, or a class for an expanded clone.

length	D	size	J	V	CDR3	DNA
16	TRBD2	-	TRBJ2-1	TRBV18	CASSPLGARGGGEQFF	TGTGCCAGCTCACCCCTCGGTGCGCGGGGGGGTGGTGAGCAGTTCTTC
13	-	-	TRBJ2-5	TRBV28	CASSSQGREAQYF	TGTGCCAGCAGTTCGCAGGGAAGGGAGGCCCAGTACTTC
14	-	-	TRBJ2-2	TRBV5-1	CASNWGQGTGELFF	TGCGCCAGCAACTGGGGCCAGGGGACCGGGGAGCTGTTTTTT
15	TRBD1	few	TRBJ1-5	TRBV5-1	CASSLGTGRNQPQHF	TGCGCCAGCAGCTTGGGGACAGGGAGGAATCAGCCCCAGCATTTT
15	-	few	TRBJ2-5	TRBV2	CASSALGQIQETQYF	TGTGCCAGCAGTGCCTTGGGACAAATACAAGAGACCCAGTACTTC
14	TRBD1	-	TRBJ2-1	TRBV4-2	CASSQPQGVGEQFF	TGTGCCAGCAGCCAACCCCAGGGGGTGGGGGAGCAGTTCTTC
14	-	-	TRBJ2-7	TRBV10-2	CASSVRTVSYEQYF	TGCGCCAGCAGTGTGCGGACAGTCTCCTACGAGCAGTACTTC
15	TRBD1	-	TRBJ2-7	TRBV28	CASRPTPDRGRKQYF	TGTGCCAGCAGACCGACCCCCGACAGGGGCCGGAAGCAGTACTTC
14	-	once	TRBJ1-1	TRBV28	CASSLRVLSTEAFF	TGTGCCAGCAGCCTCCGAGTTCTCTCGACTGAAGCTTTCTTT
14	TRBD1	few	TRBJ2-5	TRBV5-1	CASSFTGGSETQYF	TGCGCCAGCAGCTTTACAGGGGGCTCAGAGACCCAGTACTTC
14	TRBD2	few	TRBJ2-7	TRBV28	CASSLAGAPMEQYF	TGTGCCAGCAGCCTAGCGGGGGCCCCTATGGAGCAGTACTTC
14	TRBD1	-	TRBJ1-5	TRBV27	CASSLAGGANPQHF	TGTGCCAGCAGTTTGGCAGGGGGCGCCAATCCCCAGCATTTT
15	-	-	TRBJ2-3	TRBV6-6	CASIATGHPTDTQYF	TGTGCCAGCATCGCAACAGGGCACCCCACAGATACGCAGTATTTT
14	TRBD1	few	TRBJ2-2	TRBV6-5	CASRTTGGTGELFF	TGTGCCAGCAGGACGACAGGGGGCACCGGGGAGCTGTTTTTT
16	-	-	TRBJ2-2	TRBV6-6	CASSYVQGGNTGELFF	TGTGCCAGCAGTTACGTCCAGGGTGGGAACACCGGGGAGCTGTTTTTT
14	-	-	TRBJ1-5	TRBV4-2	CASSQGGPLQPQHF	TGTGCCAGCAGCCAAGGTGGGCCTCTTCAGCCCCAGCATTTT
11	-	-	TRBJ2-1	TRBV6-6	CASSREPEQFF	TGTGCCAGCAGTCGGGAGCCTGAGCAGTTCTTC
14	TRBD1	-	TRBJ2-1	TRBV7-6	CASSPGGPYNEQFF	TGTGCCAGCAGCCCAGGGGGCCCATACAATGAGCAGTTCTTC
18	TRBD2	-	TRBJ2-3	TRBV7-6	CASSLERRLAGSTDTQYF	TGTGCCAGCAGCTTAGAAAGGCGACTAGCGGGAAGCACAGATACGCAGTATTTT
15	-	-	TRBJ2-2	TRBV6-5	CASSYSLAYTGELFF	TGTGCCAGCAGTTACTCCCTAGCCTACACCGGGGAGCTGTTTTTT
16	TRBD1	-	TRBJ1-4	TRBV27	CASSPIRWTGDEKLFF	TGTGCCAGCAGTCCAATACGGTGGACAGGGGATGAAAAACTGTTTTTT
15	TRBD1	-	TRBJ2-3	TRBV18	CASSRQGASTDTQYF	TGTGCCAGCTCCCGACAGGGGGCGAGCACAGATACGCAGTATTTT
16	TRBD2	-	TRBJ2-2	TRBV2	CASSISGAPFSGELFF	TGTGCCAGCAGCATTAGCGGGGCCCCCTTTTCTGGGGAGCTGTTTTTT
14	-	few	TRBJ1-5	TRBV7-9	CASSLDPSGQPQHF	TGTGCCAGCAGCTTAGACCCCTCGGGTCAGCCCCAGCATTTT
16	-	-	TRBJ2-7	TRBV4-1	CASSQGQGRYTYEQYF	TGCGCCAGCAGCCAGGGACAAGGGCGTTACACCTACGAGCAGTACTTC
15	TRBD1	-	TRBJ2-5	TRBV7-9	CASSLGGQAGETQYF	TGTGCCAGCAGCTTAGGGGGACAGGCAGGGGAGACCCAGTACTTC
15	-	-	TRBJ1-5	TRBV6-6	CASSFDLGRNQPQHF	TGTGCCAGCAGTTTTGATCTGGGGCGGAATCAGCCCCAGCATTTT
18	-	few	TRBJ1-3	TRBV6-1	CASSEGPRVGSSGNTIYF	TGTGCCAGCAGTGAAGGGCCCAGGGTCGGTAGCTCTGGAAACACCATATATTTT
13	-	few	TRBJ1-6	TRBV27	CASSFRGGSPLHF	TGTGCCAGCAGTTTCAGGGGCGGATCACCCCTCCACTTT
14	TRBD1	-	TRBJ2-5	TRBV2	CASRGTGGGETQYF	TGTGCCAGCAGAGGGACAGGGGGCGGAGAGACCCAGTACTTC